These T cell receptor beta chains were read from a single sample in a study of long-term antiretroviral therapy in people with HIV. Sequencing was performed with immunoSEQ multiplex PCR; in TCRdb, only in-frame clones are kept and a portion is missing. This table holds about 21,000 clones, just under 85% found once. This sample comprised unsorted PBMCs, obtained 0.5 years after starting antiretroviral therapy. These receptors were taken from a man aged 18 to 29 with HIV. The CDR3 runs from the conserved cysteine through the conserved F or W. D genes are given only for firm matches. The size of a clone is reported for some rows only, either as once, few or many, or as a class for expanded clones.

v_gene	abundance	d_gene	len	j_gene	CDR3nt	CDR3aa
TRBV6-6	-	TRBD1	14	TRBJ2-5	TGTGCCAGCAGTGGGGGACAGGGTCGAGGAGCCCAGTACTTC	CASSGGQGRGAQYF
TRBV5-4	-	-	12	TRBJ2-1	TGTGCCAGCAGCCTTATGGGGAATGAGCAGTTCTTC	CASSLMGNEQFF
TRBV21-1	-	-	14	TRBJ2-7	TGTGCCAGCACCACCGGGACACTTCTCTACGAGCAGTACTTC	CASTTGTLLYEQYF
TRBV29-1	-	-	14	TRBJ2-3	TGCAGCGCCCGGGGCACTTTCACCCCAGATACGCAGTATTTT	CSARGTFTPDTQYF
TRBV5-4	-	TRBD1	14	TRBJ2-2	TGTGCCAGCAGCTCAACAGGGGACACCGGGGAGCTGTTTTTT	CASSSTGDTGELFF
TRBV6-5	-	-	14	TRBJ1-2	TGTGCCAGCAAGAAGCCCCGTCTGGGGTCAGGCTACACCTTC	CASKKPRLGSGYTF
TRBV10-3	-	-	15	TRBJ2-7	TGTGCCATCAGTGACGGGACGGACCTACCCTACGAGCAGTACTTC	CAISDGTDLPYEQYF
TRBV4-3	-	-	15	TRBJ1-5	TGCGCCAGCAGCCAAGACATGTATAGCAATCAGCCCCAGCATTTT	CASSQDMYSNQPQHF
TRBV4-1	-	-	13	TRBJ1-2	TGCGCCAGCAGTTTAGGGGGGCACTATGGCTACACCTTC	CASSLGGHYGYTF
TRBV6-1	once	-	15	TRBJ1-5	TGTGCCAGCAGTCGGGTCTTTGGTAGCAATCAGCCCCAGCATTTT	CASSRVFGSNQPQHF
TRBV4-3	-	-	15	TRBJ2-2	TGCGCCAGCAGCCAAGACCAGGGGTTTTCGGGGGAGCTGTTTTTT	CASSQDQGFSGELFF
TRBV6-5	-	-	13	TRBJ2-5	TGTGCCAGCAGCCGCCAGCTTCGGGAGACCCAGTACTTC	CASSRQLRETQYF
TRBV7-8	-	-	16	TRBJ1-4	TGTGCCAGCAGCTCCCTTCTGGGACGCGGTAATGAAAAACTGTTTTTT	CASSSLLGRGNEKLFF
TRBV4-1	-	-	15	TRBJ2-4	TGCGCCAGCAGCCAAGGGGGGCGAGGAGGGGACATTCAGTACTTC	CASSQGGRGGDIQYF
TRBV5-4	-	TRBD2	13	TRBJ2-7	TGTGCCACCCGGGGGGGCTCTGGGGACGAGCAGTACTTC	CATRGGSGDEQYF
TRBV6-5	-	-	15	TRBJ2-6	TGTGCCAGCAGTTACTCGGGTACTGGGGCCAACGTCCTGACTTTC	CASSYSGTGANVLTF
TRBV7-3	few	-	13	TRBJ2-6	TGTGCCAGCAGCAAGGGTCTGGCCAACGTCCTGACTTTC	CASSKGLANVLTF
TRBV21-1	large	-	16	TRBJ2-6	TGTGCCAGCAGCAAATTAGGTAACTCCGGCGCCAACGTCCTGACTTTC	CASSKLGNSGANVLTF
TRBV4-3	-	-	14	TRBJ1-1	TGCGCCAGCAGCCAAGACAGGTCTCGCACTGAAGCTTTCTTT	CASSQDRSRTEAFF
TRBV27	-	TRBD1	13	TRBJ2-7	TGTGCCAGCAGTCTCGGGACAGACTACGAGCAGTACTTC	CASSLGTDYEQYF
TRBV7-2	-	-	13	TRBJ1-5	TGTGCCAGCAGCTTATGGGGAAATCAGCCCCAGCATTTT	CASSLWGNQPQHF
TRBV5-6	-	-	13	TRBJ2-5	TGTGCCAGCAGCTTGAGGAATGGGGAGACCCAGTACTTC	CASSLRNGETQYF
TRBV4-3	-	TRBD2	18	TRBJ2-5	TGCGCCAGCAGCCAAGACACAGTCGTTGGCGGGGGGGCGGAGACCCAGTACTTC	CASSQDTVVGGGAETQYF
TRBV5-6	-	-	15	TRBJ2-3	TGTGCCAGCAGCTTACAGGGTAGTAGCACAGATACGCAGTATTTT	CASSLQGSSTDTQYF
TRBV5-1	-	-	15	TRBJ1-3	TGCGCCAGCAGCCTTTACGGGACACCTGGAAACACCATATATTTT	CASSLYGTPGNTIYF
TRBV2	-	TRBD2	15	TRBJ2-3	TGTGCCAGCAGGGTGGGACTAGAAGACACAGATACGCAGTATTTT	CASRVGLEDTDTQYF
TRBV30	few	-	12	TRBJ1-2	TGTGCCTGGAGCCCGGACGGTCGTGGCTACACCTTC	CAWSPDGRGYTF
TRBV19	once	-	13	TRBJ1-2	TGTGCCAGTTCCTCGGGACTCCTTTATGGCTACACCTTC	CASSSGLLYGYTF
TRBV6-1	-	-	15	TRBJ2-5	TGTGCCAGCAGCCCCCCTGGGACATCCCTCGAGACCCAGTACTTC	CASSPPGTSLETQYF
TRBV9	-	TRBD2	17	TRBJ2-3	TGTGCCAGCAGCGTGAACCCGACTAGCAGTGAAACAGATACGCAGTATTTT	CASSVNPTSSETDTQYF
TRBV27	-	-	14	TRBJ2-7	TGTGCCAGCAGTTTAGGAGTTAGCTCCTACGAGCAGTACTTC	CASSLGVSSYEQYF
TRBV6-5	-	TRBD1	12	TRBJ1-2	TGTGCCAGCAGTGGGACAGGGTATGGCTACACCTTC	CASSGTGYGYTF
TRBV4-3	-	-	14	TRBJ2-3	TGCGCCAGCAGCCTGGGACTCCTCACAGATACGCAGTATTTT	CASSLGLLTDTQYF
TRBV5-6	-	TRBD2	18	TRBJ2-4	TGTGCCAGCAGACCAGCAGCCGAGCGGGGCCTACTCAAAAACATTCAGTACTTC	CASRPAAERGLLKNIQYF
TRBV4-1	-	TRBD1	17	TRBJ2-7	TGCGCCAGCAGCCTCAAACTCCCGGGACAGGGGACGTACGAGCAGTACTTC	CASSLKLPGQGTYEQYF
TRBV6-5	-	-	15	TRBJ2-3	TGTGCCAGCAGTTACTCGTTGGGGCCTCCAGATACGCAGTATTTT	CASSYSLGPPDTQYF